The rows below give T cell receptor beta chains drawn from one sample of a study of blood T cell repertoires in COVID-19. Some clones are missing from TCRdb's copy, which holds only in-frame ones; the method was immunoSEQ multiplex PCR. The data show approximately 250,000 clones, 70% to 85% seen once. The sequencing sample was made of peripheral blood. The source of these receptors is a middle-aged man who had recovered from COVID-19. Both conserved end residues are part of each CDR3. The order of the fields is J gene, D gene, clone size, V gene, CDR3 DNA, CDR3 protein. A D gene is named only where the DNA matches it firmly. Expanded clones are given a class, and other clones once, few, many or no size at all.

J: TRBJ1-6
D: -
size: -
V: TRBV30
DNA: TGTGCCTGGAGTGTTGACCGGGGTTCACCCCTCCACTTT
CDR3: CAWSVDRGSPLHF

J: TRBJ1-1
D: -
size: once
V: TRBV28
DNA: TGTGCCAGCAGTTCCCCCCAGGGTGGAAACACTGAAGCTTTCTTT
CDR3: CASSSPQGGNTEAFF

J: TRBJ2-5
D: -
size: -
V: TRBV7-8
DNA: TGTGCCAGCAGCTTAGCGGGAGCGGAGACCCAGTACTTC
CDR3: CASSLAGAETQYF

J: TRBJ1-4
D: -
size: once
V: TRBV4-3
DNA: TGCGCCAGCAGCCAAGAAGAACGGGGAGGGGAAAAACTGTTTTTT
CDR3: CASSQEERGGEKLFF

J: TRBJ1-2
D: -
size: -
V: TRBV19
DNA: TGTGCCAGTTCACTAGACAAGGACTATGGCTACACCTTC
CDR3: CASSLDKDYGYTF

J: TRBJ2-3
D: -
size: -
V: TRBV27
DNA: TGTGCCAGCAGTTTACAGGAACGCACAGATACGCAGTATTTT
CDR3: CASSLQERTDTQYF

J: TRBJ1-1
D: -
size: -
V: TRBV6-5
DNA: TGTGCCAGCAGGACGGCGAGGGGGGAGGGCACTGAAGCTTTCTTT
CDR3: CASRTARGEGTEAFF

J: TRBJ2-3
D: -
size: once
V: TRBV30
DNA: TGTGCCTGGAGTCCCCAGTCAAATACGCAGTATTTT
CDR3: CAWSPQSNTQYF

J: TRBJ2-1
D: TRBD2
size: -
V: TRBV18
DNA: TGTGCCAGCTCACCTAATCCTAGCGGGGGGGGTGAGCAGTTCTTC
CDR3: CASSPNPSGGGEQFF

J: TRBJ1-4
D: -
size: -
V: TRBV2
DNA: TGTGCCAGCACCCGGGACACGGCTGAAAAACTGTTTTTT
CDR3: CASTRDTAEKLFF

J: TRBJ2-7
D: TRBD1
size: few
V: TRBV6-2/TRBV6-3
DNA: TGTGCCAGCGGCCGACAGGGGATCTCCTACGAGCAGTACTTC
CDR3: CASGRQGISYEQYF

J: TRBJ2-3
D: -
size: -
V: TRBV30
DNA: TGTGCCTGGAGAGGCGGGGCCTCCACAGATACGCAGTATTTT
CDR3: CAWRGGASTDTQYF

J: TRBJ2-1
D: TRBD1
size: -
V: TRBV9
DNA: TGTGCCAGCAGCGTAGGCCCCGGGGACAGCCAATCGAGCTCCTACAATGAGCAGTTCTTC
CDR3: CASSVGPGDSQSSSYNEQFF

J: TRBJ2-7
D: -
size: -
V: TRBV19
DNA: TGTGCCAGTAGTCCCTCCAGGGGCGAGCAGTACTTC
CDR3: CASSPSRGEQYF

J: TRBJ1-5
D: TRBD1
size: -
V: TRBV19
DNA: TGTGCCAGTACCCTGACAGGGGCCGGGGGCAATCAGCCCCAGCATTTT
CDR3: CASTLTGAGGNQPQHF

J: TRBJ2-5
D: -
size: few
V: TRBV7-9
DNA: TGTGCCAGCAGCTTAAGGGATCCCGCGGGGCCGTGGCAAGAGACCCAGTACTTC
CDR3: CASSLRDPAGPWQETQYF

J: TRBJ2-3
D: -
size: -
V: TRBV7-2
DNA: TGTGCCAGCAGCGCCCAGGGACACACAGATACGCAGTATTTT
CDR3: CASSAQGHTDTQYF

J: TRBJ1-6
D: -
size: -
V: TRBV2
DNA: TGTGCCAGCAGTGAAGGAGCCTACGGGACATGGAACTCACCCCTCCACTTT
CDR3: CASSEGAYGTWNSPLHF

J: TRBJ2-7
D: TRBD2
size: -
V: TRBV4-3
DNA: TGCGCCAGCAGCCAAACCCCTGGACTAGCCGGGACCTACGAGCAGTACTTC
CDR3: CASSQTPGLAGTYEQYF

J: TRBJ2-7
D: -
size: -
V: TRBV7-2
DNA: TGTGCCAGCAGCCCACCGGGGGAGTCCTACGAGCAGTACTTC
CDR3: CASSPPGESYEQYF

J: TRBJ1-6
D: TRBD1
size: -
V: TRBV7-9
DNA: TGTGCCAGCAGCTTAGAAACAGGGGGTAATTCACCCCTCCACTTT
CDR3: CASSLETGGNSPLHF

J: TRBJ2-1
D: -
size: -
V: TRBV10-1
DNA: TGCGCCAGCAGTAAGAGTGATCCGTCTTTCAATGAGCAGTTCTTC
CDR3: CASSKSDPSFNEQFF